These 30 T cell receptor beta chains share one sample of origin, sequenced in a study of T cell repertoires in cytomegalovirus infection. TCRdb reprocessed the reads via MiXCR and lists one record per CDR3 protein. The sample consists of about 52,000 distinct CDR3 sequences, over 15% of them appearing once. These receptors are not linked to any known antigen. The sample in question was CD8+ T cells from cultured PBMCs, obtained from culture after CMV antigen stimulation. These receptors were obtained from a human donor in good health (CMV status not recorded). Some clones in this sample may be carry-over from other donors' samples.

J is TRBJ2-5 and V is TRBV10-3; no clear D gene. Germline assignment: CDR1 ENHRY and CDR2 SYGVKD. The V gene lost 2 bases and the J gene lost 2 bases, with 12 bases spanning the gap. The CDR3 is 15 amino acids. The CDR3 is CAISEVHSDQETQYF. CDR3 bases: TGTGCCATCAGTGAGGTGCATTCAGATCAAGAGACCCAGTACTTC.

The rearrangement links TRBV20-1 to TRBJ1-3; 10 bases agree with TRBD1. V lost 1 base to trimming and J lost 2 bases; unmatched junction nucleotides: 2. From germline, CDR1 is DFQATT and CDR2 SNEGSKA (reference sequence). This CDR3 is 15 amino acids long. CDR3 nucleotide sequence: TGCAGTGCTAGAGGGGACAGGGGAGCTGGAAACACCATATATTTT. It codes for CSARGDRGAGNTIYF.

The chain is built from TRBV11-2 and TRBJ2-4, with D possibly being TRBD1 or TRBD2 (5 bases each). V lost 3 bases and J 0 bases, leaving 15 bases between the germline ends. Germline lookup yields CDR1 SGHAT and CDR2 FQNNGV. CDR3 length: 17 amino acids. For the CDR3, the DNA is TGTGCCAGCAGCTTGGGACCTACTATGATAGCCAAAAACATTCAGTACTTC. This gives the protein CASSLGPTMIAKNIQYF.

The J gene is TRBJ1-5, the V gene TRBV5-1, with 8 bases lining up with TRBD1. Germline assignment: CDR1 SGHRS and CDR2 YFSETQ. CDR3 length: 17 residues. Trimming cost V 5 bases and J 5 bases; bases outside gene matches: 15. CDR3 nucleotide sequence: TGCGCCAGCAGTCCTCCTGCTGGCACAGGGGGATATCAGCCCCAGCATTTT. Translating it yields CASSPPAGTGGYQPQHF.

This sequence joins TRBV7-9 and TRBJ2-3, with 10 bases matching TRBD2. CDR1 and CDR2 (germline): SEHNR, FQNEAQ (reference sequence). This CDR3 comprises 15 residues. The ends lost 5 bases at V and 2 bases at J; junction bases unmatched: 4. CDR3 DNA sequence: TGTGCCAGCAGCCCCCTAGCGGGGGCCACAGATACGCAGTATTTT. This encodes CASSPLAGATDTQYF.

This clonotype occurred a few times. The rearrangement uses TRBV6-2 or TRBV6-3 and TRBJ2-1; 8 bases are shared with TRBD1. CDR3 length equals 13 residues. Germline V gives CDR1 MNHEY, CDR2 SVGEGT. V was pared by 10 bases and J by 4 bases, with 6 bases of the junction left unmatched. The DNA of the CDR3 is TGTGCCACTGACCGACAGGGGTACAATGAGCAGTTCTTC. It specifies CATDRQGYNEQFF.

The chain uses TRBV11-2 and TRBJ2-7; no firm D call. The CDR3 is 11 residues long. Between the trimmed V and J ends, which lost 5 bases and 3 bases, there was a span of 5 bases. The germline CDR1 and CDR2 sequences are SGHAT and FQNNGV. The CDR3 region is CASSPLYEQYF. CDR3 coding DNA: TGTGCCAGCAGCCCCCTCTACGAGCAGTACTTC.

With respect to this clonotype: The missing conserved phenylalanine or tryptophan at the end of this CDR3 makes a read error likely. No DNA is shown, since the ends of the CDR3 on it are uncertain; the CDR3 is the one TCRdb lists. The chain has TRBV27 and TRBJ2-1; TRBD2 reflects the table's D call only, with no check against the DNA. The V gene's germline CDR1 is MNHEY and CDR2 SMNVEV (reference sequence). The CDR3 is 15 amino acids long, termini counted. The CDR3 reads CASSWGPTSGLGEFV.

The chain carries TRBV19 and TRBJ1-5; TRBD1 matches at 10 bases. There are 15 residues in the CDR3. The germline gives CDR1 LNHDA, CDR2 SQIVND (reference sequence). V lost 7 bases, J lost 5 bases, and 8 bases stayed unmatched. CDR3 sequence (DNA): TGTGCCAGTATGTCTCGGACAGGGGGACATCAGCCCCAGCATTTT. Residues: CASMSRTGGHQPQHF.

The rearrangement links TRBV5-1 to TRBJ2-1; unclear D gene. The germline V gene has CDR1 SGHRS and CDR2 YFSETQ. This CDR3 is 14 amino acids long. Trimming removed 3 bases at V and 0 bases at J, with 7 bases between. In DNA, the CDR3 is TGCGCCAGCAGCTACGAATACTCCTACAATGAGCAGTTCTTC. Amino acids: CASSYEYSYNEQFF.

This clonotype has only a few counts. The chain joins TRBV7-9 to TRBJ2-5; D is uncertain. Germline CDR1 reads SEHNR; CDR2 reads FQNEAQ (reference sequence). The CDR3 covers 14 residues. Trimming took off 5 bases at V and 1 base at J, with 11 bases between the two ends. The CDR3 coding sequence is TGTGCCAGCAGCCCCCGGGTGGGCCAAGAGACCCAGTACTTC. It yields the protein CASSPRVGQETQYF.

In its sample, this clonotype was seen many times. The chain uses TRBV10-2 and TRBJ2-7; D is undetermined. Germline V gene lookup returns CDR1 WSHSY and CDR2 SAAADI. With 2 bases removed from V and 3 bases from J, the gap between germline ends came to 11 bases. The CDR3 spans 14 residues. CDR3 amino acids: CASSEPTNNYEQYF. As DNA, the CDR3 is TGCGCCAGCAGTGAGCCGACAAACAACTACGAGCAGTACTTC.

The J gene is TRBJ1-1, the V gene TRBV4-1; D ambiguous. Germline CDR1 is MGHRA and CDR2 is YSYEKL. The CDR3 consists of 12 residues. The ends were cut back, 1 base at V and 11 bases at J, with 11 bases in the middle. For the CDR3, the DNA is TGCGCCAGCAGCCAAGGAACACGAGGGGCTTTCTTT. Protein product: CASSQGTRGAFF.

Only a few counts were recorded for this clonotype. The CDR3 loop is CASSVGGATEAFF. As DNA, the CDR3 is TGTGCCAGCAGCGTAGGAGGCGCCACTGAAGCTTTCTTT. V gene TRBV9 combines with J gene TRBJ1-1, with D hard to call. Per the germline V gene, CDR1 is SGDLS and CDR2 is YYNGEE. Trimming stripped 0 bases from V and 4 bases from J, with 7 bases between. CDR3 size: 13 residues. Together with reference TRBV9 and TRBJ1-1, the CDR3 gives the full variable domain: DSGVTQTPKHLITATGQRVTLRCSPRSGDLSVYWYQQSLDQGLQFLIQYYNGEERAKGNILERFSAQQFPDLHSELNLSSLELGDSALYFCASSVGGATEAFFGQGTRLTVV.

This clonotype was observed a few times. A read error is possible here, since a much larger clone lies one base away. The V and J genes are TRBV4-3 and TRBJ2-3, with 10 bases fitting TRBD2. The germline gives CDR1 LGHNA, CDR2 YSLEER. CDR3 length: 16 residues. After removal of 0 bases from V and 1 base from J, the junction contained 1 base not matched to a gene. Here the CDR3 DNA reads TGCGCCAGCAGCCAAGAGCTAGCGGGGGGCACAGATACGCAGTATTTT. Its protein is CASSQELAGGTDTQYF.

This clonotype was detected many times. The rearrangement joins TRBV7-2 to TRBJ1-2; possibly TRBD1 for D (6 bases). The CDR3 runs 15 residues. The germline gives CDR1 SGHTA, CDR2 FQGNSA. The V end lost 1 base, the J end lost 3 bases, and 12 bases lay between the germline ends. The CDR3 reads CASSLEVGADYGYTF. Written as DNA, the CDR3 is TGTGCCAGCAGCTTAGAGGTGGGGGCGGACTATGGCTACACCTTC.

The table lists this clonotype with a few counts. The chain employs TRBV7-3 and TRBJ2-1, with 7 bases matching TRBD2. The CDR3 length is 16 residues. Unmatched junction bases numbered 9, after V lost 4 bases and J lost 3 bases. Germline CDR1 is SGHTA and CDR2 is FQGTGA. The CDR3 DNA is TGTGCCAGCAGCTCCTCCGGCGGGGGTCGCTACAATGAGCAGTTCTTC. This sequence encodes CASSSSGGGRYNEQFF.

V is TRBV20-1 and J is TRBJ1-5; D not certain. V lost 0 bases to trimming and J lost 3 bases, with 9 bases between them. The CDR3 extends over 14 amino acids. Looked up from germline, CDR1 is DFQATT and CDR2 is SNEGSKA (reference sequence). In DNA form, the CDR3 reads TGCAGTGCTAGAGAGGGCGGCTTCAATCAGCCCCAGCATTTT. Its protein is CSAREGGFNQPQHF.

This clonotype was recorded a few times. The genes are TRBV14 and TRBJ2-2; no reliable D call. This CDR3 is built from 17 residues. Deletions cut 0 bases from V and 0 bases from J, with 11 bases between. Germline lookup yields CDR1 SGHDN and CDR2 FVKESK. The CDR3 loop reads CASSQDWTASNTGELFF. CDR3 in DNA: TGTGCCAGCAGCCAAGATTGGACGGCCTCGAACACCGGGGAGCTGTTTTTT. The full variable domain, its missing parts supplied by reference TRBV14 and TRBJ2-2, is EAGVTQFPSHSVIEKGQTVTLRCDPISGHDNLYWYRRVMGKEIKFLLHFVKESKQDESGMPNNRFLAERTGGTYSTLKVQPAELEDSGVYFCASSQDWTASNTGELFFGEGSRLTVL.

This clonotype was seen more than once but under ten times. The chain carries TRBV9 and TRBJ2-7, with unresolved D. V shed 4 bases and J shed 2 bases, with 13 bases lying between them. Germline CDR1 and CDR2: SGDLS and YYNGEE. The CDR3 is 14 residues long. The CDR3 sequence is CASSLRVGPYEQYF. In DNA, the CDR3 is TGTGCCAGCAGCCTCCGGGTAGGCCCCTACGAGCAGTACTTC.

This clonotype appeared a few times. The CDR3: CASSLVPGLKETQYF. Written as DNA, the CDR3 is TGTGCCAGCAGCTTAGTACCGGGACTCAAAGAGACCCAGTACTTC. The V and J genes are TRBV7-8 and TRBJ2-5; D may be TRBD2 (6 bases). The length of the CDR3 is 15 residues. CDR1 and CDR2 (germline): SGHVS, FQNEAQ. V lost 1 base and J 3 bases, leaving 12 bases between the germline ends.

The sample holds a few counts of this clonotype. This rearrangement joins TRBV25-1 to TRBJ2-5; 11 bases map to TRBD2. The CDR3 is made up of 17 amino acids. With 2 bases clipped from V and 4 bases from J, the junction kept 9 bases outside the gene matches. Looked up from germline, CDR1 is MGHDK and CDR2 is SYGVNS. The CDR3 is CASSEAPRTSGRETQYF. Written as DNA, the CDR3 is TGTGCCAGCAGTGAAGCCCCCCGGACTAGCGGGCGAGAGACCCAGTACTTC.

Here the CDR3 DNA reads TGTGCCAGCAGTTTAAGTGGGGACACCGGGGAGCTGTTTTTT. This sequence encodes CASSLSGDTGELFF. The V and J genes are TRBV28 and TRBJ2-2; D gene uncertain. The V gene lost 2 bases and the J gene lost 3 bases, with 7 bases spanning the gap. Per the germline V gene, CDR1 is MDHEN and CDR2 is SYDVKM. This CDR3 is built from 14 residues.

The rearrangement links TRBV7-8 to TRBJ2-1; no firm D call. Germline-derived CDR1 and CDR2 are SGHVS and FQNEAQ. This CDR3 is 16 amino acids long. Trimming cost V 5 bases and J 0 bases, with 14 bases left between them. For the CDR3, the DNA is TGTGCCAGCAGCACCATGCATCAAAGCTCCTACAATGAGCAGTTCTTC. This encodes CASSTMHQSSYNEQFF. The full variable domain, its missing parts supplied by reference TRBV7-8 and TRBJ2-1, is GAGVSQSPRYKVAKRGQDVALRCDPISGHVSLFWYQQALGQGPEFLTYFQNEAQLDKSGLPSDRFFAERPEGSVSTLKIQRTQQEDSAVYLCASSTMHQSSYNEQFFGPGTRLTVL.

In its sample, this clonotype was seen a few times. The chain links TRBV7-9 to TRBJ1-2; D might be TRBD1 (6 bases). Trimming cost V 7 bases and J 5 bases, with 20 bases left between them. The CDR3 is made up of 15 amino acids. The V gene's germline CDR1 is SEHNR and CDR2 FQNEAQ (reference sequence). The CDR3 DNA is TGTGCCAGCACCGATACAGGGACGCCTATTTATGGCTACACCTTC. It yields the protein CASTDTGTPIYGYTF.

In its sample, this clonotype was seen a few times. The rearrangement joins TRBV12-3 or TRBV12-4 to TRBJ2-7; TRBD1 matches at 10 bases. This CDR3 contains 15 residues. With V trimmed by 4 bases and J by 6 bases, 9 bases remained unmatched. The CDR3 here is CASSSRGQGVFEQYF. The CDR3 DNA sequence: TGTGCCAGCAGTTCCCGAGGACAGGGGGTATTCGAGCAGTACTTC.

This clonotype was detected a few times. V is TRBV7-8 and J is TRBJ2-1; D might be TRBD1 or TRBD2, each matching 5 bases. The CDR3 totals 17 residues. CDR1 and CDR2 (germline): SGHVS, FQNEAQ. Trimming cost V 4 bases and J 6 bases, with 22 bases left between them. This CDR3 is CASSSSSVGPSPNEQFF. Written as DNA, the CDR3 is TGTGCCAGCAGCTCCTCGAGCGTGGGACCGAGTCCCAATGAGCAGTTCTTC.

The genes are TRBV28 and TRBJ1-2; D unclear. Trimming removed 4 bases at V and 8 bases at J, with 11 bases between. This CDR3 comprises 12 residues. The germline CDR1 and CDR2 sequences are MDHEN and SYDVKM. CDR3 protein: CASSYSAFGYTF. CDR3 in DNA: TGTGCCAGCAGTTACTCCGCATTCGGCTACACCTTC.

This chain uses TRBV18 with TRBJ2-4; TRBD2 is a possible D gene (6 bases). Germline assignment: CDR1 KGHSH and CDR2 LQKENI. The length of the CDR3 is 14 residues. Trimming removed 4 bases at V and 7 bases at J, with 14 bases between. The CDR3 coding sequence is TGTGCCAGCTCACACCGGGACTTACCCAACATTCAGTACTTC. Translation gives CASSHRDLPNIQYF.

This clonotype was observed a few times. CDR3 nucleotides: TGTGCCAGCAGTCCCTCCGGGACCACCTACGAGCAGTACTTC. This codes for CASSPSGTTYEQYF. The chain couples TRBV27 to TRBJ2-7, with D perhaps assigned TRBD1 or TRBD2 (5 bases each). CDR3 length: 14 amino acids. V was trimmed by 5 bases and J by 2 bases, leaving 13 bases between them. Germline V CDR1 and CDR2: MNHEY, SMNVEV (reference sequence).